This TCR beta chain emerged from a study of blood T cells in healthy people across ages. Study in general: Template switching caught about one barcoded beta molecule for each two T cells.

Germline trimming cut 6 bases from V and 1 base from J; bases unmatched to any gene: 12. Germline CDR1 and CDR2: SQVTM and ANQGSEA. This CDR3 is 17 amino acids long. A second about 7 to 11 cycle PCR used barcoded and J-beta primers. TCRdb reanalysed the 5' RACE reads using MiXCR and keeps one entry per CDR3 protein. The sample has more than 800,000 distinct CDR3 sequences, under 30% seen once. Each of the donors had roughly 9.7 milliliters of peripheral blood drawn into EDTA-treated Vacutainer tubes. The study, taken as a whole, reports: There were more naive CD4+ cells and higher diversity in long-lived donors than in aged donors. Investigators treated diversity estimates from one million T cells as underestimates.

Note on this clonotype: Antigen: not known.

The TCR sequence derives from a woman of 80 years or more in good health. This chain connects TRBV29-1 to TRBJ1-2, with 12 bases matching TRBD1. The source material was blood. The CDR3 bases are TGCAGCGTCCTCCGCCCGGGACAGGGGGCCTTTAACTATGGCTACACCTTC. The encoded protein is CSVLRPGQGAFNYGYTF.